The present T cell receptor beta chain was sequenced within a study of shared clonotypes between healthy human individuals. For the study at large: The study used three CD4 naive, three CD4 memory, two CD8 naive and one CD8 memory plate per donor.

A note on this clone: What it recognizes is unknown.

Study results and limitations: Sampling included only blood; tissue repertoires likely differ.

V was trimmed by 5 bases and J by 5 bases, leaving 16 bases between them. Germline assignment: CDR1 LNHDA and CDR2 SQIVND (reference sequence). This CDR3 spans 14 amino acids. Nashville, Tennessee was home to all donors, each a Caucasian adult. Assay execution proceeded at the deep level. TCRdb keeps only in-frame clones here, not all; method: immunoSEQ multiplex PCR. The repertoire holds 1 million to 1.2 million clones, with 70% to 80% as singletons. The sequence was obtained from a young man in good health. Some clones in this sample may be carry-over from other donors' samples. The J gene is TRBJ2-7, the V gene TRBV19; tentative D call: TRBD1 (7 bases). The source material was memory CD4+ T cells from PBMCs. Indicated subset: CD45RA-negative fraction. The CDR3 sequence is CASSQGEVSHEQYF. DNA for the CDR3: TGTGCCAGTAGTCAGGGGGAGGTATCCCACGAGCAGTACTTC.